Here is one TCR beta chain with its context. Assay used: immunoSEQ multiplex PCR; TCRdb lists only in-frame clones, some missing. Found here are fewer than 65,000 clones, roughly four fifths of them singletons; the top ten hold approximately 12%. This sample is drawn from a study of blood T cell repertoires in COVID-19. Whole-study context: Acute and convalescent COVID-19 samples came from the United States, Italy and Spain.

This CDR3 has 17 amino acids. Germline V gene lookup returns CDR1 SGHVS and CDR2 FQNEAQ. Trimming removed 2 bases from V and 2 bases from J; junction bases left unmatched: 7. The gene calls are TRBV7-8 and TRBJ2-7, with 12 bases lining up with TRBD2. This TCR came from a human donor in a cohort sampled during active COVID-19. Sample: peripheral blood. CDR3 in amino acids: CASSLKGRTSGAYEQYF. The CDR3 DNA is TGTGCCAGCAGCTTAAAAGGGAGGACTAGCGGGGCCTACGAGCAGTACTTC.